These 17 T cell receptor beta chains came from one sample sequenced in a study of shared clonotypes between healthy human individuals. The naive CD8 fraction comprised CD45RO-negative cells positively selected for CCR7 and excluded terminally differentiated effector memory CD45RA+ cells. Profiled with immunoSEQ multiplex PCR; TCRdb holds only in-frame clones, not every one. The top ten hold 1.5% to 2% of the sample, which has millions of clones, 90% to 95% seen once. The sample taken for sequencing was naive CD8+ T cells from PBMCs. The receptors here all came from a man between 18 and 29 years old in good health. Some clones in this sample may be carry-over from other donors' samples.

The chain combines TRBV9 with TRBJ2-5; 11 nucleotides line up with TRBD2. V trimming: 4 bases; J trimming: 2 bases; junction bases outside the gene matches: 10. CDR3 length equals 17 residues. Germline V gene sequence: CDR1 SGDLS, CDR2 YYNGEE. The CDR3 here is CASSRTSGLRGQETQYF. CDR3 nucleotides: TGTGCCAGCAGCCGGACTAGCGGGCTACGGGGGCAAGAGACCCAGTACTTC.

V and J are TRBV30 and TRBJ2-7; a possible D gene is TRBD1 (5 bases). The V end was cut by 4 bases, the J end by 2 bases, with 12 bases between. CDR3 size: 13 residues. CDR1 GTSNPN and CDR2 SVGIG come from the germline V gene (reference sequence). CDR3 sequence (DNA): TGTGCCTGGAACAGGTTCGGCACCTACGAGCAGTACTTC. Translating gives CAWNRFGTYEQYF. The full variable domain, completed using reference TRBV30 and TRBJ2-7, is SQTIHQWPATLVQPVGSPLSLECTVEGTSNPNLYWYRQAAGRGLQLLFYSVGIGQISSEVPQNLSASRPQDRQFILSSKKLLLSDSGFYLCAWNRFGTYEQYFGPGTRLTVT.

The DNA of the CDR3 is TGCGCCAGCAGCTTGCACAGGGGTAGGGGGACTGAAGCTTTCTTT. It yields the protein CASSLHRGRGTEAFF. The chain uses TRBV5-1 and TRBJ1-1, with 7 bases matching TRBD1. V lost 1 base, J lost 5 bases, and 8 bases stayed unmatched. The CDR3 length is 15 residues. Germline-derived CDR1 and CDR2 are SGHRS and YFSETQ.

The chain uses TRBV4-1 and TRBJ2-7; D gene uncertain. The CDR3 totals 13 residues. Per germline, CDR1 MGHRA and CDR2 YSYEKL. Trimming pared 0 bases from V and 6 bases from J, leaving 9 bases between. CDR3 sequence: CASSQDLPSEQYF. For the CDR3, the DNA is TGCGCCAGCAGCCAAGATCTCCCTTCCGAGCAGTACTTC.

The chain combines TRBV18 with TRBJ2-5, with 11 bases aligning to TRBD2. The CDR3 spans 20 residues. The germline V gene has CDR1 KGHSH and CDR2 LQKENI. V trimming: 0 bases; J trimming: 0 bases; junction bases outside the gene matches: 12. The CDR3 region is CASSPPKLAGVLGNQETQYF. CDR3 nucleotides: TGTGCCAGCTCACCACCTAAACTAGCGGGAGTGCTGGGCAACCAAGAGACCCAGTACTTC. Drawing the rest from reference TRBV18 and TRBJ2-5, the complete variable domain is NAGVMQNPRHLVRRRGQEARLRCSPMKGHSHVYWYRQLPEEGLKFMVYLQKENIIDESGMPKERFSAEFPKEGPSILRIQQVVRGDSAAYFCASSPPKLAGVLGNQETQYFGPGTRLLVL.

The gene calls are TRBV27 and TRBJ2-1, with 9 bases that match TRBD2. The CDR3 contains 16 residues. The germline V gene has CDR1 MNHEY and CDR2 SMNVEV (reference sequence). The V and J ends lost 4 bases and 4 bases, in that order; junction bases with no gene match: 8. The DNA for the CDR3 is TGTGCCAGCAGTTGGTCCACTAGCGGGTCTTACAATGAGCAGTTCTTC. Residues: CASSWSTSGSYNEQFF.

This chain uses TRBV9 with TRBJ2-1; TRBD2 matches at 11 bases. The germline V gene encodes CDR1 SGDLS and CDR2 YYNGEE. The CDR3 is 16 amino acids. J gave up 4 bases and V 0 bases, and 3 bases lay outside the gene matches. The CDR3 reads CASSVVLAGAYNEQFF. The DNA of the CDR3 is TGTGCCAGCAGCGTAGTACTAGCGGGGGCTTACAATGAGCAGTTCTTC. Drawing the rest from reference TRBV9 and TRBJ2-1, the complete variable domain is DSGVTQTPKHLITATGQRVTLRCSPRSGDLSVYWYQQSLDQGLQFLIQYYNGEERAKGNILERFSAQQFPDLHSELNLSSLELGDSALYFCASSVVLAGAYNEQFFGPGTRLTVL.

This rearrangement joins TRBV5-3 to TRBJ2-3; the match to TRBD1 covers 7 bases. TRBV5-3 is reported as an ORF; its role is uncertain. J gave up 1 base and V 1 base, and 9 bases lay outside the gene matches. The CDR3 extends over 17 amino acids. CDR3 protein: CARSLPRGRRGTDTQYF. In DNA form, the CDR3 reads TGTGCCAGAAGCTTGCCGAGGGGGCGTAGGGGCACAGATACGCAGTATTTT.

CDR3 DNA: TGTGCCAGCAGTACGTACGAGCAGTACTTC. This codes for CASSTYEQYF. This chain links TRBV6-5 with TRBJ2-7; D is uncertain. V lost 5 bases to trimming and J lost 4 bases, with 3 bases between them. CDR3 length: 10 amino acids. The germline V gene encodes CDR1 MNHEY and CDR2 SVGAGI.

In regard to this clone: Other DNA sequences in the same sample also yield this CDR3. The chain is built from TRBV27 and TRBJ2-3, with a tentative D call TRBD2 (5 bases). Germline loops: CDR1 MNHEY, CDR2 SMNVEV (reference sequence). Trimming shortened V by 4 bases and J by 3 bases, and 5 bases separated the two germline ends. The CDR3 length is 12 residues. The CDR3 DNA sequence: TGTGCCAGCAGTTCGGGAACAGATACGCAGTATTTT. This codes for CASSSGTDTQYF.

This clone was picked up one time. The chain recombines TRBV7-2 with TRBJ2-1; tentative D call: TRBD1 (6 bases). This CDR3 is 16 amino acids long. Per germline, CDR1 SGHTA and CDR2 FQGNSA. The germline V and J ends were trimmed by 5 bases and 0 bases, with 14 bases remaining between them. CDR3 amino acids: CASSLGAGSSYNEQFF. CDR3 in DNA: TGTGCCAGCAGCCTGGGGGCGGGTAGCTCCTACAATGAGCAGTTCTTC.

This clone was observed once. The genes are TRBV29-1 and TRBJ2-1; no definite D call. CDR1 SQVTM and CDR2 ANQGSEA come from the germline V gene. The V and J ends lost 4 bases and 5 bases respectively, with 15 bases between them. This CDR3 has 14 residues. In nucleotides, the CDR3 is TGCAGCGTTGTAGTTCTAATTTACCACAATGAGCAGTTCTTC. It translates to CSVVVLIYHNEQFF.

The chain recombines TRBV27 with TRBJ2-1; no definite D call. V was shortened by 6 bases and J by 0 bases, with 12 bases between the two germline ends. The CDR3 has 15 amino acids. Germline V gives CDR1 MNHEY, CDR2 SMNVEV (reference sequence). The DNA of the CDR3 is TGTGCCAGCAGCCAAGCACCGAGCTCCTACAATGAGCAGTTCTTC. Its translation: CASSQAPSSYNEQFF.

A few counts support this clone. V gene TRBV30 combines with J gene TRBJ1-5; possibly TRBD1 for D (5 bases). The CDR3 runs to 15 residues. The germline V gene has CDR1 GTSNPN and CDR2 SVGIG (reference sequence). V lost 0 bases and J lost 5, with 14 bases in between. CDR3 coding DNA: TGTGCCTGGAGTGTACGCGGGGCACCCCATCAGCCCCAGCATTTT. Translation: CAWSVRGAPHQPQHF. The full variable domain, rest sourced from reference TRBV30 and TRBJ1-5, is SQTIHQWPATLVQPVGSPLSLECTVEGTSNPNLYWYRQAAGRGLQLLFYSVGIGQISSEVPQNLSASRPQDRQFILSSKKLLLSDSGFYLCAWSVRGAPHQPQHFGDGTRLSIL.

The gene calls are TRBV6-5 and TRBJ2-1; 7 bases line up with TRBD2. The CDR3 is 15 residues long. Germline trimming cut 6 bases from V and 4 bases from J; bases unmatched to any gene: 9. Germline lookup yields CDR1 MNHEY and CDR2 SVGAGI. In DNA form, the CDR3 reads TGTGCCAGCAGCCCTTTTCAAGCGGGATACAATGAGCAGTTCTTC. Residues: CASSPFQAGYNEQFF.

The chain carries TRBV30 and TRBJ2-1; 9 bases match TRBD2. After removal of 6 bases from V and 0 bases from J, the junction contained 3 bases not matched to a gene. This CDR3 comprises 14 residues. In germline, CDR1 is GTSNPN, CDR2 SVGIG (reference sequence). The CDR3 region is CACSGRNSYNEQFF. CDR3 nucleotides: TGTGCCTGCAGCGGGAGGAACTCCTACAATGAGCAGTTCTTC.

Of note for this clone: Distinct nucleotide sequences in the sample also encode this CDR3. The chain employs TRBV27 and TRBJ2-1, with 9 nucleotides matching TRBD1. Germline V gene data show CDR1 as MNHEY and CDR2 as SMNVEV (reference sequence). V lost 2 bases, J lost 7 bases, and 3 bases stayed unmatched. This CDR3 contains 14 residues. The DNA for the CDR3 is TGTGCCAGCAGTTTAAGGACAGGGGTGAATGAGCAGTTCTTC. It codes for CASSLRTGVNEQFF.